These 11 T cell receptor beta chains share one sample of origin, sequenced in a study of T cell clonality in common variable immunodeficiency. The repertoire was sequenced with immunoSEQ multiplex PCR; TCRdb's copy has only in-frame clones and lacks some. Altogether fewer than 13,000 clones were found in the sample, and no singletons occur. Their specific antigens are unknown. Study-wide findings and caveats: Fewer deletions and N-nucleotide insertions were reportedly seen in common variable immunodeficiency TCR beta sequences.

The sequencing input was peripheral blood mononuclear cells. These receptors were obtained from a human donor with common variable immunodeficiency.

On this clone: The read halts 3 residues ahead of the CDR3 end, with the missing end drawn from the germline J gene. V usage is TRBV7-2 and J usage is TRBJ2-7; the D is unclear. V gave up 5 bases and J gave up 3 bases, with 11 bases separating them. Germline V gene data show CDR1 as SGHTA and CDR2 as FQGNSA. This CDR3 is 13 amino acids long. The CDR3 bases that were read are TGTGCCAGCAGCCGGTCGCAAATCTACGAG. It yields the protein CASSRSQIYE. The CDR3 in full is CASSRSQIYEQYF.

In its sample, this clone was seen a few times. This CDR3 is CAWSVRWDRNTEAFF. CDR3 bases read: TGTGCCTGGAGTGTACGTTGGGACAGAAACACTGAA. This chain uses TRBV30 with TRBJ1-1; 7 bases line up with TRBD1. The DNA ends 3 residues before the CDR3 does, and the rest of the CDR3 is filled in from the germline J gene. The junction had 6 bases not matched to a gene; V was cut back by 0 bases and J by 2 bases. The germline CDR1 and CDR2 sequences are GTSNPN and SVGIG (reference sequence). The CDR3 contains 15 residues.

On this clone itself: From the germline J gene comes the end of the CDR3, since the read stops 3 residues before it. The chain couples TRBV7-9 to TRBJ2-1; TRBD2 aligns across 8 bases. Germline V CDR1 and CDR2: SEHNR, FQNEAQ (reference sequence). The CDR3 has 15 residues. Trimming took 0 bases from V and 8 from J; bases not matched to a gene: 6. Incomplete CDR3 DNA: TGTGCCAGCAGCTTAGCGAGCGGGAGCGGGGATGAG. It codes for CASSLASGSGDE. The full-length CDR3 reads as CASSLASGSGDEQFF. Filled out from reference TRBV7-9 and TRBJ2-1, the complete variable domain reads DTGVSQNPRHKITKRGQNVTFRCDPISEHNRLYWYRQTLGQGPEFLTYFQNEAQLEKSRLLSDRFSAERPKGSFSTLEIQRTEQGDSAMYLCASSLASGSGDEQFFGPGTRLTVL.

This clone rates as medium-sized. The CDR3 goes on 3 residues after the read ends, and that part is filled in from the germline J gene. The chain links TRBV29-1 to TRBJ2-3, with D maybe TRBD1 (5 bases). This CDR3 region has 13 residues. Deletions cut 5 bases from V and 2 bases from J, with 11 bases between. Germline V CDR1 and CDR2: SQVTM, ANQGSEA. Partial CDR3 DNA: TGCAGCGTTATAAGGGGCTTCACAGATACG. Translating it yields CSVIRGFTDT. The whole CDR3 is CSVIRGFTDTQYF.

There are a few counts of this clone. The DNA ends 3 residues before the CDR3 does, and the rest of the CDR3 is filled in from the germline J gene. The chain couples TRBV4-2 to TRBJ2-5, with D possibly being TRBD1 (5 bases). Germline CDR1 and CDR2: LGHNA and YNFKEQ. CDR3 length: 16 amino acids. Trimming stripped 0 bases from V and 3 bases from J, with 14 bases between. The covered CDR3 bases are TGTGCCAGCAGCCAAGACCCAGGGATCCCCGAAGAGACC. Encoded protein: CASSQDPGIPEET. The whole CDR3 protein is CASSQDPGIPEETQYF.

The table lists this clone with a few counts. Sequencing ends 3 residues short of the CDR3 end; the germline J gene provides the rest. The genes are TRBV11-3 and TRBJ1-1; 7 bases fit TRBD1. Germline trimming cut 5 bases from V and 6 bases from J; bases unmatched to any gene: 9. The CDR3 totals 14 residues. Germline lookup yields CDR1 SGHNT and CDR2 YENEEA. CDR3 protein: CASSRGGNEPEAFF. Incomplete CDR3 DNA: TGTGCCAGCAGCCGAGGGGGCAACGAACCTGAA.

This clone was picked up a small number of times. The CDR3 extends 3 residues past the end of the read, so its final part is completed from the germline J gene. The chain has TRBV19 and TRBJ1-1; 7 positions agree with TRBD1. The CDR3 spans 17 residues. With V trimmed by 3 bases and J by 0 bases, 10 bases remained unmatched. The V gene's germline CDR1 is LNHDA and CDR2 SQIVND (reference sequence). CDR3 in amino acids: CASSIPLGQSLNTEAFF. Partial CDR3 DNA: TGTGCCAGTAGTATCCCGCTGGGACAGTCTTTGAACACTGAA.

Points on this clone: The read ends 3 residues before the CDR3 terminus; that terminus is restored from the germline J gene. The chain joins TRBV7-2 to TRBJ2-1; weak D call: TRBD2 (6 bases). V gave up 5 bases and J gave up 9 bases, with 17 bases separating them. Looked up from germline, CDR1 is SGHTA and CDR2 is FQGNSA. There are 14 residues in the CDR3. CDR3 in amino acids: CASSPPYAGSEQFF. The DNA read from the CDR3 is TGTGCCAGCAGCCCACCTTATGCGGGGAGTGAG. Full variable domain (missing parts from reference TRBV7-2 and TRBJ2-1): GAGVSQSPSNKVTEKGKDVELRCDPISGHTALYWYRQSLGQGLEFLIYFQGNSAPDKSGLPSDRFSAERTGGSVSTLTIQRTQQEDSAVYLCASSPPYAGSEQFFGPGTRLTVL.

In the case of this clone: The read ends 3 residues shy of where the CDR3 ends; the end is completed using the germline J gene. This sequence joins TRBV30 and TRBJ2-5; the D gene is possibly TRBD1 (7 bases). CDR1 is GTSNPN and CDR2 is SVGIG in the germline V gene (reference sequence). There are 14 residues in the CDR3. V lost 5 bases to trimming and J lost 5 bases, with 18 bases between them. The part of the CDR3 DNA that was read is TGTGCCTGGTCGCACTTACAGGGGAGGGAGACC. It translates to CAWSHLQGRET. The whole CDR3 protein reads CAWSHLQGRETQYF.

The sample holds a few counts of this clone. The read ends 3 residues early relative to the CDR3; the germline J gene fills the gap. V and J are TRBV7-6 and TRBJ2-1; 9 bases agree with TRBD1. Germline-derived CDR1 and CDR2 are SGHVS and FNYEAQ. The ends lost 2 bases at V and 7 bases at J; junction bases unmatched: 6. This CDR3 comprises 15 residues. Partial CDR3 DNA: TGTGCCAGCAGCTTAAACAGGGGGCGCAGGAATGAG. Amino acids: CASSLNRGRRNE. The CDR3 as a whole reads CASSLNRGRRNEQFF.

Notes on this clone: Read sequence stops 3 residues before the CDR3 end, and the germline J gene provides the missing end. This chain connects TRBV7-9 to TRBJ1-6, with a tentative D call TRBD1 (6 bases). V gave up 5 bases and J gave up 10 bases, with 15 bases separating them. The length of the CDR3 is 14 residues. Looked up from germline, CDR1 is SEHNR and CDR2 is FQNEAQ (reference sequence). The CDR3 protein is CASSLPRGHSPLHF. The sequenced part of the CDR3 DNA is TGTGCCAGCAGCCTCCCGCGGGGGCACTCACCC.